The text below deals with one T cell receptor beta chain. The sample is drawn from a study of cytomegalovirus exposure and HLA in healthy donors. PCR employed 60 Vbeta and 13 Jbeta primers. The data were produced by immunoSEQ multiplex PCR, yet TCRdb's version contains in-frame clones alone and is incomplete. This table has approximately 100,000 clones, 60% to 80% appearing once. The germline V gene has CDR1 GTSNPN and CDR2 SVGIG (reference sequence). The V gene end was trimmed by 3 bases and the J gene end by 5 bases; junction bases not matched to a gene: 9. The CDR3 length is 14 residues. Sample: PBMCs. The chain combines TRBV30 with TRBJ1-1; 7 nucleotides agree with TRBD1. The sequence was collected from a human donor in good health. CDR3 region: CAWRRQGRETEAFF. As DNA, the CDR3 is TGTGCCTGGAGGAGACAGGGTCGGGAGACTGAAGCTTTCTTT.